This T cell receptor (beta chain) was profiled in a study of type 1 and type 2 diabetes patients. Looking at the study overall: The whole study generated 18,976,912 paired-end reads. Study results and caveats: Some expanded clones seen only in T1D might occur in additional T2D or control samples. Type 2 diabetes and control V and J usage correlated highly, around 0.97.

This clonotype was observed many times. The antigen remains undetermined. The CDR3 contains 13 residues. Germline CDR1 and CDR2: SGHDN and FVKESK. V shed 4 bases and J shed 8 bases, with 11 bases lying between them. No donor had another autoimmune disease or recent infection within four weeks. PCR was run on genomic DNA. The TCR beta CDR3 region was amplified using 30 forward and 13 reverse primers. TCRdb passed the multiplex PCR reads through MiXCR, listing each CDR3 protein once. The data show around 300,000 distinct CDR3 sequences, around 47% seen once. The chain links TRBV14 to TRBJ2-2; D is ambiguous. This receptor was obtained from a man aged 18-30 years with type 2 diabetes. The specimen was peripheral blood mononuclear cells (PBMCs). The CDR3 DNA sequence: TGTGCCAGCAGCCTCGACCTGGCGGGGGAGCTGTTTTTT. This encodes CASSLDLAGELFF.